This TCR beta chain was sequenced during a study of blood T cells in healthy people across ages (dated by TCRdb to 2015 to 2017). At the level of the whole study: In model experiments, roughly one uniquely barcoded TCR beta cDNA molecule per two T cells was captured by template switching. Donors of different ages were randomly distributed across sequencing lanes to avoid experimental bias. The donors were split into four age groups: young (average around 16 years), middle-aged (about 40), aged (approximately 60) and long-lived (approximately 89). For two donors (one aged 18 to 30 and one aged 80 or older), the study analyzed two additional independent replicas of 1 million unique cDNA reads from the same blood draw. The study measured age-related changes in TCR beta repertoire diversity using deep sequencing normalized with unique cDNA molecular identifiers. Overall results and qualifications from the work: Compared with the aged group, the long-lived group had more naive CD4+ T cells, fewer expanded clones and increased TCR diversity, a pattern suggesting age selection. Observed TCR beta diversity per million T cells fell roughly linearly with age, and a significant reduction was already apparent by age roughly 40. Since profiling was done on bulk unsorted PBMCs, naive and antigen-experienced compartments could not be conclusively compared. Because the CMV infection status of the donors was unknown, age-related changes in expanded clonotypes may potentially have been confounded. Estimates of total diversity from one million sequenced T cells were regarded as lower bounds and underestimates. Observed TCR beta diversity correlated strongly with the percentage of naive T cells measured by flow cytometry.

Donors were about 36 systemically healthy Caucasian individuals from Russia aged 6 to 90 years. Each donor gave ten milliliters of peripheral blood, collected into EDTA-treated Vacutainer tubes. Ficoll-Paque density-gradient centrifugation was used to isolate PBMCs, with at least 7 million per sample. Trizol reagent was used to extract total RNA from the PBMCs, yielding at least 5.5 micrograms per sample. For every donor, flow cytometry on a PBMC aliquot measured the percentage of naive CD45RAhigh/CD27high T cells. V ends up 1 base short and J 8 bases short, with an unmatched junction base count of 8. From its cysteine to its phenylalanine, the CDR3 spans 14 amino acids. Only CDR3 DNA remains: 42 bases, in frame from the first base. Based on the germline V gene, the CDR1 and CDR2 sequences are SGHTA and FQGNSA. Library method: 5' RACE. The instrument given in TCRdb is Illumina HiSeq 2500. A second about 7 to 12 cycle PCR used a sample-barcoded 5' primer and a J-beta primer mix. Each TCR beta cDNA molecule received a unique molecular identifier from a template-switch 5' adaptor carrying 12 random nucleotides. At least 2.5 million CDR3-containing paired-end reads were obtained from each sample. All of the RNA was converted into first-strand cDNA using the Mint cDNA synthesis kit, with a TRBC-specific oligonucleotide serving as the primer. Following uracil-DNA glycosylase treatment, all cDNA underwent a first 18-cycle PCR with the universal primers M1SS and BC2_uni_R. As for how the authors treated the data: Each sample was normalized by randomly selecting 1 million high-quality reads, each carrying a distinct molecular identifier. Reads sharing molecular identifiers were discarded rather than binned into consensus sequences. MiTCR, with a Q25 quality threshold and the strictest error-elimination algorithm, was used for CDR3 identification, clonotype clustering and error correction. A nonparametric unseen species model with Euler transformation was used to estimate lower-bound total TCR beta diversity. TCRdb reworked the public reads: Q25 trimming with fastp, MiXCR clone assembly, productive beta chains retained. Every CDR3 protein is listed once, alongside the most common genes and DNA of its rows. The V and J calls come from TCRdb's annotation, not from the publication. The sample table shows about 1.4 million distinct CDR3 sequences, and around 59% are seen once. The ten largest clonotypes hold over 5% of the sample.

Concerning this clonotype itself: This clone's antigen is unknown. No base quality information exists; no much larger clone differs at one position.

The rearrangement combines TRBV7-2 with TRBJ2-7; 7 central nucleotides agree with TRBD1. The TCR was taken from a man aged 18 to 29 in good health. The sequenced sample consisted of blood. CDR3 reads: CASSLEDTGDQQYF. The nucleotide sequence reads TGTGCCAGCAGCTTAGAAGACACAGGGGACCAGCAGTACTTC. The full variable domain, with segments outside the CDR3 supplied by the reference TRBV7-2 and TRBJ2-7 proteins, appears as GAGVSQSPSNKVTEKGKDVELRCDPISGHTALYWYRQSLGQGLEFLIYFQGNSAPDKSGLPSDRFSAERTGGSVSTLTIQRTQQEDSAVYLCASSLEDTGDQQYFGPGTRLTVT.